This passage covers 23 T cell receptor beta chains from one sample sequenced in a study of cytomegalovirus exposure and HLA in healthy donors. PCR amplification relied on 60 Vbeta primers (plus 13 Jbeta primers). The assay was immunoSEQ multiplex PCR, and TCRdb's table has in-frame clones only and misses some. The sample contains tens of thousands of clones, about four fifths of which appear only once. The specimen was PBMCs. These receptors were taken from a woman aged 40-49 years in good health and CMV-seropositive.

The gene calls are TRBV19 and TRBJ2-6, with no clear D. The CDR3 spans 16 residues. The germline V gene encodes CDR1 LNHDA and CDR2 SQIVND (reference sequence). V gave up 2 bases and J gave up 0 bases, with 8 bases separating them. For the CDR3, the DNA is TGTGCCAGTAGTATATGGAGCGCCTCTGGGGCCAACGTCCTGACTTTC. It encodes CASSIWSASGANVLTF.

The genes are TRBV9 and TRBJ1-2; 8 bases line up with TRBD1. The CDR3 has 14 amino acids. Germline CDR1 and CDR2: SGDLS and YYNGEE. V dropped 4 bases and J dropped 2; count of bases not matched to a gene: 4. CDR3 DNA sequence: TGTGCCAGCAGCCCCAGGGACAGGAACTATGGCTACACCTTC. This codes for CASSPRDRNYGYTF.

This clone was recorded a few times. The CDR3 DNA sequence: TGTGCCAGCAGTCGGGCGGGACTAGCGGGAGGGAACTCTGGGGCCAACGTCCTGACTTTC. Amino acids: CASSRAGLAGGNSGANVLTF. V usage is TRBV27 and J usage is TRBJ2-6, with 16 bases matching TRBD2. The CDR3 runs to 20 residues. The V gene end was trimmed by 5 bases and the J gene end by 0 bases; junction bases not matched to a gene: 7. CDR1 and CDR2 from the germline V gene are MNHEY and SMNVEV (reference sequence).

The gene calls are TRBV5-1 and TRBJ2-1; 13 positions agree with TRBD2. J gave up 7 bases and V 5 bases, and 6 bases lay outside the gene matches. CDR1 and CDR2 (germline): SGHRS, YFSETQ. The CDR3 totals 15 residues. The CDR3 DNA is TGCGCCAGCAGTTACGGACTAGCGGGAGAAAATGAGCAGTTCTTC. This sequence encodes CASSYGLAGENEQFF.

Here the CDR3 reads CASTETATHANTGELFF. The CDR3 DNA is TGCGCCAGCACCGAGACAGCTACTCATGCGAACACCGGGGAGCTGTTTTTT. This rearrangement joins TRBV5-1 to TRBJ2-2, with D perhaps matching TRBD1 (5 bases). V was pared by 6 bases and J by 0 bases, with 18 bases between. Germline V gene data show CDR1 as SGHRS and CDR2 as YFSETQ. This CDR3 contains 17 residues.

This clone has a handful of counts. V is TRBV6-5 and J is TRBJ1-1; D not resolved. The CDR3 spans 14 residues. V lost 3 bases and J 2 bases, leaving 10 bases between the germline ends. Germline CDR1 reads MNHEY; CDR2 reads SVGAGI. This CDR3 reads CASSYQTPNTEAFF. The CDR3 DNA sequence: TGTGCCAGCAGTTATCAGACACCCAACACTGAAGCTTTCTTT.

This clone was seen a few times. V and J are TRBV7-3 and TRBJ2-3, with 9 bases lining up with TRBD1. V trimming: 5 bases; J trimming: 6 bases; junction bases outside the gene matches: 6. Germline CDR1 is SGHTA and CDR2 is FQGTGA. CDR3 length: 14 amino acids. The CDR3 protein is CASSVQGAGDTQYF. CDR3 nucleotide sequence: TGTGCCAGCAGCGTACAGGGGGCTGGCGATACGCAGTATTTT.

The V call is TRBV4-2, the J call TRBJ2-1; the match to TRBD2 covers 7 bases. Germline CDR1 is LGHNA and CDR2 is YNFKEQ. There are 16 residues in the CDR3. V was clipped by 0 bases and J by 4 bases; unmatched bases: 6. Written as DNA, the CDR3 is TGTGCCAGCAGCCAAGACTGGCTAGCGGCTTACAATGAGCAGTTCTTC. Its protein product is CASSQDWLAAYNEQFF.

This chain uses TRBV7-9 with TRBJ2-1; 9 bases agree with TRBD1. The CDR3 is 14 residues long. Germline trimming cut 6 bases from V and 7 bases from J; bases unmatched to any gene: 7. The germline CDR1 and CDR2 sequences are SEHNR and FQNEAQ (reference sequence). The CDR3 spells CASRYTGGGNEQFF. CDR3 sequence (DNA): TGTGCCAGCAGGTACACAGGGGGCGGGAATGAGCAGTTCTTC.

The CDR3 region has the DNA TGTGCCAGCAGCTTATTGAGGATCCCCATTCAGTACTTC. It yields the protein CASSLLRIPIQYF. The chain has TRBV7-2 and TRBJ2-4; D unclear. The germline V gene has CDR1 SGHTA and CDR2 FQGNSA. This CDR3 is 13 amino acids long. Trimming cost V 2 bases and J 9 bases, with 11 bases left between them. Filled out from reference TRBV7-2 and TRBJ2-4, the complete variable domain reads GAGVSQSPSNKVTEKGKDVELRCDPISGHTALYWYRQSLGQGLEFLIYFQGNSAPDKSGLPSDRFSAERTGGSVSTLTIQRTQQEDSAVYLCASSLLRIPIQYFGAGTRLSVL.

The J gene is TRBJ2-7, the V gene TRBV18, with 11 bases lining up with TRBD1. The CDR3 totals 15 residues. Trimming at V came to 4 bases and at J to 0 bases, leaving 2 bases not matched to a gene. CDR1 is KGHSH and CDR2 is LQKENI in the germline V gene. The DNA of the CDR3 is TGTGCCAGCTCACGAGGGACAGGGGGCTCCTACGAGCAGTACTTC. Translated: CASSRGTGGSYEQYF.

The rearrangement joins TRBV5-1 to TRBJ2-2, with 10 bases identical to TRBD2. The CDR3 loop spans 15 amino acids. V shed 4 bases, J shed 4 bases, and the junction held 4 bases outside the gene matches. In germline, CDR1 is SGHRS, CDR2 YFSETQ. The CDR3 DNA reads as TGCGCCAGCAGCCTTAGCGGGAGGTCCACCGGGGAGCTGTTTTTT. It is translated as CASSLSGRSTGELFF.

The chain combines TRBV7-8 with TRBJ2-1; 13 bases map to TRBD2. Germline V gene data show CDR1 as SGHVS and CDR2 as FQNEAQ. The CDR3 runs 20 residues. V was pared by 2 bases and J by 1 base, with 11 bases of the junction left unmatched. This chain's CDR3 is CASSLTAGLAGVGSYNEQFF. The CDR3, as DNA: TGTGCCAGCAGCTTAACAGCCGGACTAGCGGGAGTGGGGTCCTACAATGAGCAGTTCTTC. Together with reference TRBV7-8 and TRBJ2-1, the CDR3 gives the full variable domain: GAGVSQSPRYKVAKRGQDVALRCDPISGHVSLFWYQQALGQGPEFLTYFQNEAQLDKSGLPSDRFFAERPEGSVSTLKIQRTQQEDSAVYLCASSLTAGLAGVGSYNEQFFGPGTRLTVL.

This clone occurred a few times. The genes are TRBV4-3 and TRBJ2-1; possibly TRBD2 for D (6 bases). Trimming pared 2 bases from V and 6 bases from J, leaving 14 bases between. This CDR3 region has 15 residues. Germline V lookup: CDR1 LGHNA, CDR2 YSLEER. The CDR3 region is CASSQTGGSGNEQFF. As DNA, the CDR3 is TGCGCCAGCAGCCAAACAGGAGGGAGTGGCAATGAGCAGTTCTTC.

The rearrangement links TRBV28 to TRBJ2-7; no definite D call. The CDR3 totals 14 residues. From germline, CDR1 is MDHEN and CDR2 SYDVKM. Trimming pared 5 bases from V and 2 bases from J, leaving 13 bases between. The CDR3 DNA reads TGTGCCAGCAGTCTCCAGCCACAGACCTACGAGCAGTACTTC. It is translated as CASSLQPQTYEQYF.

V and J are TRBV27 and TRBJ2-1; 11 nucleotides align to TRBD2. Germline values: CDR1 MNHEY, CDR2 SMNVEV (reference sequence). Unmatched junction bases numbered 6, after V lost 5 bases and J lost 0 bases. The CDR3 has 17 residues. CDR3 sequence reads: CASSIPGLADSYNEQFF. The CDR3 DNA reads TGTGCCAGCAGTATCCCGGGACTAGCGGACTCCTACAATGAGCAGTTCTTC.

The V call is TRBV30, the J call TRBJ1-1; D is uncertain. V lost 0 bases and J 1 base, leaving 6 bases between the germline ends. The germline gives CDR1 GTSNPN, CDR2 SVGIG (reference sequence). The CDR3 length is 13 residues. CDR3: CAWSVRGNTEAFF. CDR3 coding DNA: TGTGCCTGGAGTGTACGAGGGAACACTGAAGCTTTCTTT.

The chain links TRBV5-1 to TRBJ1-1; TRBD1 might be the D (6 bases). Trimming stripped 3 bases from V and 0 bases from J, with 12 bases between. Germline V gives CDR1 SGHRS, CDR2 YFSETQ. The CDR3 totals 15 residues. This CDR3 is CASSSRTGMNTEAFF. The CDR3 DNA sequence: TGCGCCAGCAGCTCTCGAACAGGGATGAACACTGAAGCTTTCTTT.

The rearrangement uses TRBV2 and TRBJ2-7; tentatively, D is TRBD2 (7 bases). Germline V gene lookup returns CDR1 SNHLY and CDR2 FYNNEI. With 4 bases removed from V and 2 bases from J, the gap between germline ends came to 12 bases. This CDR3 is 14 amino acids long. The CDR3 DNA sequence: TGTGCCAGCAGTGGGGCGGGGGCGGCCTACGAGCAGTACTTC. Its translation: CASSGAGAAYEQYF.

The J gene is TRBJ2-2, the V gene TRBV7-3; D is perhaps TRBD2 (5 bases). This CDR3 comprises 14 residues. CDR1 and CDR2 (germline): SGHTA, FQGTGA. V dropped 5 bases and J dropped 4 bases, with 11 bases sitting between them. The CDR3 reads CASSSGLLTGELFF. The CDR3 bases are TGTGCCAGCAGCAGCGGACTCCTCACCGGGGAGCTGTTTTTT.

The J gene is TRBJ2-1, the V gene TRBV19, with 14 positions matching TRBD2. The germline gives CDR1 LNHDA, CDR2 SQIVND (reference sequence). The CDR3 has 17 amino acids. Trimming removed 5 bases from V and 8 bases from J; junction bases left unmatched: 11. The CDR3 sequence is CASSVMTSGGALDEQFF. In DNA, the CDR3 is TGTGCCAGTAGTGTCATGACTAGCGGGGGGGCCTTGGATGAGCAGTTCTTC.

This chain joins TRBV19 and TRBJ1-1; D might be TRBD1 (5 bases). V lost 0 bases and J 7 bases, leaving 27 bases between the germline ends. The CDR3 spans 19 residues. From germline, CDR1 is LNHDA and CDR2 SQIVND (reference sequence). The DNA for the CDR3 is TGTGCCAGTAGTATAGACAGGGATGTTTCCCATTTAACTCTCTTTGAAGCTTTCTTT. Residues: CASSIDRDVSHLTLFEAFF.

The chain recombines TRBV9 with TRBJ2-3, with 10 bases fitting TRBD2. This CDR3 contains 16 residues. The junction had 6 bases not matched to a gene; V was cut back by 1 base and J by 4 bases. Germline loops: CDR1 SGDLS, CDR2 YYNGEE. Here the CDR3 DNA reads TGTGCCAGCAGCGTATATAGTAGCGGGGGGCCAGATACGCAGTATTTT. It encodes CASSVYSSGGPDTQYF. Full variable domain (remainder filled in from reference TRBV9 and TRBJ2-3): DSGVTQTPKHLITATGQRVTLRCSPRSGDLSVYWYQQSLDQGLQFLIQYYNGEERAKGNILERFSAQQFPDLHSELNLSSLELGDSALYFCASSVYSSGGPDTQYFGPGTRLTVL.